This T cell receptor (beta chain) was obtained from a study of T cells in Graves' hyperthyroidism and ophthalmopathy. CDR3 size: 16 residues. In germline, CDR1 is SEHNR, CDR2 FQNEAQ (reference sequence). The investigators amplified TCR beta CDR3 regions from RNA transcripts. Initially, a first-round RT-PCR of the TCR CDR3 employed the HTBI primer set. TCRdb redid the calling of the multiplex PCR reads with MiXCR, one entry per CDR3 protein. The sample shows approximately 600,000 distinct CDR3 sequences, less than 25% of them seen only once. A remark on this clonotype: The junction does not match germline at one end; this may be a read error.

The sequenced material came from blood. The V and J genes are TRBV7-9 and TRBJ2-7, with TRBD1 matching over 9 bases. The receptor's source is a man aged 25 to 40 with Graves' ophthalmopathy. CDR3 residues: CASGLDGLGQGHEQYF. CDR3 nucleotides: TGTGCCAGCGGCTTAGATGGTTTGGGACAGGGCCACGAGCAGTACTTC.